This T cell receptor beta chain was captured by sequencing in a study of blood T cell repertoires in COVID-19 (dated by TCRdb to the early 2020s). For the study in its entirety: Samples from collaborators originated in the United States, Italy and Spain and spanned both the acute and convalescent phases of COVID-19. Where HLA class I and class II types were available, the types were taken from metadata supplied by the sample provider, not from assay-based typing. The prospective study material was composed of cDNA or gDNA derived from T cells, B-cell-depleted T cells, or PBMCs. A freely available public database, intended as a resource for researchers studying the immune response to SARS-CoV-2, is where the repertoires were released. The dataset comprised deeply sampled blood TCRbeta repertoires from subjects exposed to, actively infected with, or recovered from COVID-19. Sample metadata almost always included a de-identified subject ID, COVID-19 status, age in years and sex. The samples were drawn from two sources: the first 160 participants of the ongoing ImmuneRACE study, and 1,000 to 1,500 subjects contributed by 6 global collaborators.

Broad study findings and their caveats: The amount of clinical and demographic metadata varied by source and participant and was provided uncurated.

TCRbeta CDR3 regions were amplified from genomic DNA by means of the immunoSEQ Assay, a bias-controlled multiplex PCR. Per the source publication's procedure: Within the assay, amplification of reference gene primers was used to estimate how many nucleated cells each sample contained. Sequence reads were collapsed and filtered to measure the absolute abundance of every unique TCRbeta CDR3 rearrangement. Productive Simpson clonality was computed per sample as the square root of Simpson's diversity index over productive rearrangements. The immuneACCESS repertoire file appears here via TCRdb, limited to in-frame rearrangements. These files lack a portion of the clones; in checked studies, under half of the deficit traces to unresolved V genes, and the cause of the others is not known. Clonal size and the V and J genes are those of that table, whereas D and trimming came from the DNA. The sample profile shows about 410,000 clones; about 89% of them were found once. Together, the top ten hold roughly 1.4% of the sample.

As to this clone: There is no known antigen for this receptor. No base quality values were provided; no much bigger clone lies one nucleotide off.

Inclusive of the bounding cysteine and phenylalanine, the CDR3 is 16 residues long. Left in the record is the CDR3 DNA by itself, 48 bases read in frame from the first base. Cut back by 3 bases and 1 base, the V and J ends lie 13 bases apart. Per the germline V gene (reference sequence), MNHEY is the CDR1 and SMNVEV is the CDR2. One collaborating source in Seattle enrolled patients during active infection and followed them longitudinally through the course of disease. Collaborating institutions collected whole blood in K2EDTA tubes following their own protocols. For TCRbeta analysis, collaborator samples were shipped as frozen whole blood, as isolated PBMCs, or as DNA extracted from either sample type.

The receptor comes from a woman aged 40 to 50 with COVID-19, enrolled during active disease. The sample consisted of peripheral blood. The rearranged segments are TRBV27 and TRBJ2-4; no confident D gene assignment can be made. The DNA is as follows: TGTGCCAGCAGTTTTGCACCCCCCGGGGCCAAAAACATTCAGTACTTC. This gives the protein CASSFAPPGAKNIQYF.